This is a list of T cell receptor beta chains from one sample in a study of siplizumab effects on memory and regulatory T cells. Method: immunoSEQ multiplex PCR; TCRdb's copy keeps in-frame clones and lacks some. The data contain 50,000 to 55,000 clones, around 97% of them seen just once; the ten biggest clones take up 0.64%. The sequencing sample was made of naive CD4+ T cells sorted from blood. Source of these receptors: a human donor in good health. CDR3s include the opening cysteine and the closing phenylalanine or tryptophan. The order of the fields is D gene, V gene, CDR3 protein. The D gene is left open where the match is weak.

TRBD1,TRBV30,CASDRGVSGANVLTF
.,TRBV5-1,CASSLPIAGVPYEQYF
.,TRBV28,CASSFWGNEQFF
TRBD1,TRBV27,CASRPGGNRGGNTIYF
.,TRBV6-1,CASSESGRAEAFF
.,TRBV6-1,CASSEDRREEKLFF
.,TRBV21-1,CASSKGTGYGETQYF
.,TRBV21-1,CASRGGLSLAGTGELFF
.,TRBV27,CASTFGPRTGELFF
.,TRBV6-6,CASNPSGGLNYGYTF
.,TRBV27,CASSFSGHTDTQYF
TRBD2,TRBV10-1,CASTPGLATGETQYF
.,TRBV5-1,CASSLAGTRYNEQFF
TRBD2,TRBV5-5,CASSHGRLAGSTDTQYF
TRBD1,TRBV6-6,CAATRYGTAHYEQYF
.,TRBV6-1,CASGSSYKGSTEAFF
TRBD2,TRBV15,CATSTRAGTSGSDEQYF
.,TRBV5-6,CASSLAGRGRANEKLFF
.,TRBV7-2,CASSWPEGFANTGELFF
.,TRBV19,CASSIGSSYEQYF
TRBD2,TRBV5-8,CASSRDYGARDTQYF
.,TRBV11-2,CASSLDPTITDTQYF
.,TRBV19,CASSIAPGPDYNEQFF
.,TRBV5-1,CASSLSGRGNEQFF
.,TRBV12-5,CASKSREENTEAFF
TRBD1,TRBV11-3,CASSTGAASTDTQYF
TRBD1,TRBV5-4,CASSWGTGGRMDTQYF
.,TRBV28,CASSPGGSTDTQYF
TRBD1,TRBV6-6,CASTETGLNTEAFF
TRBD1,TRBV18,CASSLGTATGELFF
TRBD1,TRBV18,CASSERPGQGRPLLFWGTDTQYF
.,TRBV25-1,CASSDSYEQYF
.,TRBV5-1,CASSLETGNTGELFF
TRBD1,TRBV4-1,CASSQAYTGGNQPQHF
.,TRBV25-1,CASSATAQETQYF
.,TRBV28,CASSIPPTGFYEQYF
.,TRBV7-8,CATDPNRLSSTDTQYF
.,TRBV28,CASIRSLSRGEQYF
.,TRBV6-1,CASSEEGDYNSPLHF
.,TRBV2,CASSEFRMNTEAFF
TRBD1,TRBV7-9,CASSRDRANEKLFF
.,TRBV6-6,CASTLPGNNNYGYTF
.,TRBV7-3,CASSLQGDTGELFF
.,TRBV19,CASSKQASSYNEQFF
.,TRBV5-4,CASSPEFSYNEQFF
.,TRBV19,CASRTGTPGQETQYF
TRBD2,TRBV7-3,CASSVASGVSYEQYF
TRBD1,TRBV18,CASSPVSGTETNYGYTF
.,TRBV5-1,CASSFRIGKETQYF